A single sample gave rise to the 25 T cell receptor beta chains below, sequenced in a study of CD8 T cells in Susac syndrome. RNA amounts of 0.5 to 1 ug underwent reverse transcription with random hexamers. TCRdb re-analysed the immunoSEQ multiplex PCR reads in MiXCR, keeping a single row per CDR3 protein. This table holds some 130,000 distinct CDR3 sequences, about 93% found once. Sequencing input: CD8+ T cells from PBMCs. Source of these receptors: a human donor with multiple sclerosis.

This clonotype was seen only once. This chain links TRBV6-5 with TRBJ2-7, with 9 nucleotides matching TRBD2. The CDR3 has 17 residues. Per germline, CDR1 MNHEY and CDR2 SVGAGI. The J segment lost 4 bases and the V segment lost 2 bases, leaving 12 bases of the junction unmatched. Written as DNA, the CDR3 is TGTGCCAGCAGTTACAGGGTGCGGCTAGCGGGATTATACGAGCAGTACTTC. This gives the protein CASSYRVRLAGLYEQYF.

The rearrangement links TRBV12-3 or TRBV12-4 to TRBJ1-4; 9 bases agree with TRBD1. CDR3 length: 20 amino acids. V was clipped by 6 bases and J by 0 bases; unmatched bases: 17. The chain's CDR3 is CASRPAAGTGTISTNEKLFF. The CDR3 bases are TGTGCCAGCAGACCAGCGGCCGGGACAGGGACCATTTCAACTAATGAAAAACTGTTTTTT.

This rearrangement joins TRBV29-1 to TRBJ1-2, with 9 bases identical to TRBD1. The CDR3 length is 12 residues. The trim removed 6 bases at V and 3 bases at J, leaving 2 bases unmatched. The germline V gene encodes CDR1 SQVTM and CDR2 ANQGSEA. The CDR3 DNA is TGCAGCGTCCGGGACAGGGACTATGGCTACACCTTC. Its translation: CSVRDRDYGYTF.

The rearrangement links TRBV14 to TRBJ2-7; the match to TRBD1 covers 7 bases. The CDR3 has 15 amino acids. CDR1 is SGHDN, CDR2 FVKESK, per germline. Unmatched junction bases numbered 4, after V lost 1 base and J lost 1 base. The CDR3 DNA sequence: TGTGCCAGCAGCCAAGGTTGGGACAGTTCCTACGAGCAGTACTTC. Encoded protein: CASSQGWDSSYEQYF.

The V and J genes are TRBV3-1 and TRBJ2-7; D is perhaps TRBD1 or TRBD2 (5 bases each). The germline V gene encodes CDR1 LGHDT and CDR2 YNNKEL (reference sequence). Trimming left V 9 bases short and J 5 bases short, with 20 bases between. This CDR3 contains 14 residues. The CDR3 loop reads CASNSGGAPHEQYF. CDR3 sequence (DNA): TGTGCCAGTAATTCTGGGGGAGCTCCCCACGAGCAGTACTTC.

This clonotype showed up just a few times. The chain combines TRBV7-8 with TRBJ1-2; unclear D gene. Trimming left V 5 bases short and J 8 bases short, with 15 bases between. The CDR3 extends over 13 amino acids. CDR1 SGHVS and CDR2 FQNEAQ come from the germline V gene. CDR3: CASSPLGGRGYTF. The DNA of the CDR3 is TGTGCCAGCAGCCCCTTAGGTGGAAGGGGCTACACCTTC.

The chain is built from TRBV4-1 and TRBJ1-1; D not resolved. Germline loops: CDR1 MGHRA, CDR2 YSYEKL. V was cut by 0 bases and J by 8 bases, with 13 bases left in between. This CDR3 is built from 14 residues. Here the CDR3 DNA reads TGCGCCAGCAGCCAAGATTTGGAAGGTTTCGAAGCTTTCTTT. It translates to CASSQDLEGFEAFF.

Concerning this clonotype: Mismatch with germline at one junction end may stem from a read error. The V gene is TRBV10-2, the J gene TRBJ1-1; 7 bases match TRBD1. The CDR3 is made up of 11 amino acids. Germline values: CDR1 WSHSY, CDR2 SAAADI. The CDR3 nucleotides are TGCGCCAGCAGGACTGACAGGGAGCTTGACTTT. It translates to CASRTDRELDF.

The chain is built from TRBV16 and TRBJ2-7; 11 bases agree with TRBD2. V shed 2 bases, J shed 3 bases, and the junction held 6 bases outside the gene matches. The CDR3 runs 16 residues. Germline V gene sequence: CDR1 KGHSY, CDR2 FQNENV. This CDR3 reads CASSQAGTSGDYEQYF. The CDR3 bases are TGTGCCAGCAGCCAAGCCGGGACTAGCGGTGACTACGAGCAGTACTTC.

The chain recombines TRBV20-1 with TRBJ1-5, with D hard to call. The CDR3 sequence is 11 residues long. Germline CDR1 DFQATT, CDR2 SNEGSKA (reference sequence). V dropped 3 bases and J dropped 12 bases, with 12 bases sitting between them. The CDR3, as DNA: TGCAGTGCTAGGACCTCTGGGCGCCAGCATTTT. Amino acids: CSARTSGRQHF.

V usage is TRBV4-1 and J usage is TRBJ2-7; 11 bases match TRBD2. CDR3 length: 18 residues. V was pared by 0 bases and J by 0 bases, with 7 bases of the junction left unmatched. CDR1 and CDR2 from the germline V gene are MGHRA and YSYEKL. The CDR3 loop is CASSQDSASGRYSYEQYF. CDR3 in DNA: TGCGCCAGCAGCCAAGATAGCGCTAGCGGGAGGTACTCCTACGAGCAGTACTTC.

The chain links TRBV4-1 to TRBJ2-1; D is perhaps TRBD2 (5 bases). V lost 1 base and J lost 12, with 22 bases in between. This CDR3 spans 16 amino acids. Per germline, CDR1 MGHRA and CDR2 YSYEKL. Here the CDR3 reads CASSQGEGGANEWQFF. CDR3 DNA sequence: TGCGCCAGCAGCCAAGGCGAGGGCGGAGCCAATGAATGGCAGTTCTTC.

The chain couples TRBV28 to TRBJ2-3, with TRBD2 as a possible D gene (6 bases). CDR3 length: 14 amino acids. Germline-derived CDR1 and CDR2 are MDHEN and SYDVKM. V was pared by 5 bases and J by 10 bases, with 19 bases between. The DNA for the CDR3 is TGTGCCAGCAGTGCCTACTGGGACTTGCTTCCGCAGTATTTT. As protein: CASSAYWDLLPQYF.

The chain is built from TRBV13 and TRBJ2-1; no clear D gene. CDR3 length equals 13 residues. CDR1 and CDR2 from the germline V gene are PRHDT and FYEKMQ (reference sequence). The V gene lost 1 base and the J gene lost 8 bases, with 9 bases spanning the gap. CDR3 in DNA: TGTGCCAGCAGCTTAGAGGACGCGCATGAGCAGTTCTTC. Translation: CASSLEDAHEQFF. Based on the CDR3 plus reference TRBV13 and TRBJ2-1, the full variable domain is AAGVIQSPRHLIKEKRETATLKCYPIPRHDTVYWYQQGPGQDPQFLISFYEKMQSDKGSIPDRFSAQQFSDYHSELNMSSLELGDSALYFCASSLEDAHEQFFGPGTRLTVL.

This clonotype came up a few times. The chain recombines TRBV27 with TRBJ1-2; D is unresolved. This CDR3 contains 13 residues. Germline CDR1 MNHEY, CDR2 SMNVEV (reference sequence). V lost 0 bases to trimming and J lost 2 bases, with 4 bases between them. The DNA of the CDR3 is TGTGCCAGCAGTTTATCACCGAACTATGGCTACACCTTC. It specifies CASSLSPNYGYTF.

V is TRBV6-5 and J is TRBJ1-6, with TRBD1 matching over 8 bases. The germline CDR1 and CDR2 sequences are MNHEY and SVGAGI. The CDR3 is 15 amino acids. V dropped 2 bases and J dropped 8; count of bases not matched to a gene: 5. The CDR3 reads CASSYVGQGHSPLHF. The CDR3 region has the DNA TGTGCCAGCAGTTACGTCGGACAGGGACATTCACCCCTCCACTTT.

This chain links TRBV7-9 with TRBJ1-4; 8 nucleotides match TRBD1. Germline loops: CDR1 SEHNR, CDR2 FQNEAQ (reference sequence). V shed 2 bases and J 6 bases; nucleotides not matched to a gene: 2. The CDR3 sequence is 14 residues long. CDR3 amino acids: CASSLSGGDEKLFF. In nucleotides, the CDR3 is TGTGCCAGCAGCTTATCAGGGGGCGATGAAAAACTGTTTTTT.

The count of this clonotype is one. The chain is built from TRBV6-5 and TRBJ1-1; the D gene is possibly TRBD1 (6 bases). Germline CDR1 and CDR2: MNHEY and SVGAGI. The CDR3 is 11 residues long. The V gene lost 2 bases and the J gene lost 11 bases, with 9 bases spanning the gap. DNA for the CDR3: TGTGCCAGCAGTTACGGGGGCATGGCTTTCTTT. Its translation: CASSYGGMAFF.

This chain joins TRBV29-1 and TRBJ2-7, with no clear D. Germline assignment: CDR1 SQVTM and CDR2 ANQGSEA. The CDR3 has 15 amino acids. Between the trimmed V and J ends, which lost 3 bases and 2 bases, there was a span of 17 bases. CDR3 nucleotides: TGCAGCGTTGAGACCACCCTTACTGCGCCCTACGAGCAGTACTTC. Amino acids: CSVETTLTAPYEQYF.

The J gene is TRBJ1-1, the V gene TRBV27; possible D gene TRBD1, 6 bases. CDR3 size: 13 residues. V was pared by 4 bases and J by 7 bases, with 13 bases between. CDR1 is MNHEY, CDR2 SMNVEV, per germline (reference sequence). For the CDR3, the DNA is TGTGCCAGCAGTTGGGGGCGCATGGATGAAGCTTTCTTT. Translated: CASSWGRMDEAFF.

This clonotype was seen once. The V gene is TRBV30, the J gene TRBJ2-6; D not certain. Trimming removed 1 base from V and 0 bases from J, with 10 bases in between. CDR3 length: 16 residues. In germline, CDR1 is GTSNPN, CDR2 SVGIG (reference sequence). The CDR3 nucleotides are TGTGCCTGGAGTGGGGCCGTTCCCTCTGGGGCCAACGTCCTGACTTTC. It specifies CAWSGAVPSGANVLTF.

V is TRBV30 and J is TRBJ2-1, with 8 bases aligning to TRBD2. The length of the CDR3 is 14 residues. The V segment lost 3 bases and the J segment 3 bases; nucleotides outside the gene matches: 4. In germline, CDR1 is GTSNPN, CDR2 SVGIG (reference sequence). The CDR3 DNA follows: TGTGCCTGGAGCAGTACTAGCGGCTACAATGAGCAGTTCTTC. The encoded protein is CAWSSTSGYNEQFF.

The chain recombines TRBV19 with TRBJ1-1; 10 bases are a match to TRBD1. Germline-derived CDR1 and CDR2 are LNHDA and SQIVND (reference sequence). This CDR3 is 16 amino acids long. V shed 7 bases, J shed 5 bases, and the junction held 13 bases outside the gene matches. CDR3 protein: CASIPTDRGGRTEAFF. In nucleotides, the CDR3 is TGTGCCAGTATTCCAACGGACAGGGGGGGGAGGACTGAAGCTTTCTTT.

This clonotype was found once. The CDR3 sequence is CASSQGGWETQYF. The CDR3 DNA is TGTGCCAGCAGCCAAGGGGGGTGGGAGACCCAGTACTTC. The chain has TRBV12-3 or TRBV12-4 and TRBJ2-5; either TRBD1 or TRBD2 may fit D (6 bases each). Trimming took 6 bases from V and 5 from J, leaving 13 bases between them. This CDR3 region has 13 residues.

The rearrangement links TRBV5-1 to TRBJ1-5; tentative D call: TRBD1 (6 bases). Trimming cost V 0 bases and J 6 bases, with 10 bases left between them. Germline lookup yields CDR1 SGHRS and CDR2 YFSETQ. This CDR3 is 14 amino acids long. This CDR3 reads CASSLEGGPQPQHF. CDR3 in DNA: TGCGCCAGCAGCTTGGAGGGGGGCCCTCAGCCCCAGCATTTT.